This TCR beta chain was sequenced in a study of regulatory T cells in long-lasting Graves disease. Study outcomes and limitations: TRBV28, TRBJ1-2 and TRBJ2-5 were segments that persistent disease favored.

This clonotype was seen a few times. Its antigen is still unknown. Time point noted: newly diagnosed GD, antithyroid drugs for less than 3 months. Researchers made the TCR library from RNA that was extracted from PBMCs. EDTA tubes received roughly 9.7 milliliters of drawn peripheral blood. Construction of TCR beta libraries relied on iRepertoire HTBI primers and on Arm-PCR targeting CDR3 regions. TCRdb reprocessed the multiplex PCR reads with MiXCR, giving one entry per CDR3 protein. The sample lists approximately 470,000 distinct CDR3 sequences; around 15% were seen once. Germline loops: CDR1 LNHDA, CDR2 SQIVND (reference sequence). The CDR3 is 18 amino acids. The junction had 5 bases not matched to a gene; V was cut back by 3 bases and J by 0 bases. The data also belong to a second study, concerning T cells in Graves' hyperthyroidism and ophthalmopathy. Per that study: Also found in blood were most expanded thyroid clonotypes above 0.001.

The V call is TRBV19, the J call TRBJ2-2; 12 positions agree with TRBD2. The TCR sequence derives from a man aged 35-49 years with Graves disease. The sample here was peripheral blood mononuclear cells (PBMCs), taken at new diagnosis, from a patient treated with antithyroid drugs. The CDR3: CASSILTSGGANTGELFF. The DNA for the CDR3 is TGTGCCAGTAGTATCCTGACTAGCGGGGGCGCGAACACCGGGGAGCTGTTTTTT.